This TCR beta chain was observed in a study of blood T cell repertoires in COVID-19. The CDR3 sequence is 15 residues long. Germline V gene data show CDR1 as SGHNT and CDR2 as YENEEA. V was pared by 5 bases and J by 0 bases, with 11 bases between. In the study's own analysis: Cell counts per sample came from amplifying reference gene primers. Only in-frame clones appear in the TCRdb table, and some are missing; sequencing was by immunoSEQ multiplex PCR. V and J calls and clone size are those listed in that table; D and trimming were worked out from the DNA. The table includes under 250,000 clones, under 90% detected once.

This TCR was recovered from a middle-aged man who had recovered from COVID-19. Material: PBMCs or T cells enriched from blood (not recorded which). This chain uses TRBV11-3 with TRBJ2-1, with D possibly matching TRBD2 (5 bases). The CDR3 loop is CASSKLGSSYNEQFF. The CDR3 nucleotides read TGTGCCAGCAGCAAACTAGGGAGCTCCTACAATGAGCAGTTCTTC. Variable domain in full (rest from reference TRBV11-3 and TRBJ2-1): EAGVVQSPRYKIIEKKQPVAFWCNPISGHNTLYWYLQNLGQGPELLIRYENEEAVDDSQLPKDRFSAERLKGVDSTLKIQPAELGDSAVYLCASSKLGSSYNEQFFGPGTRLTVL.